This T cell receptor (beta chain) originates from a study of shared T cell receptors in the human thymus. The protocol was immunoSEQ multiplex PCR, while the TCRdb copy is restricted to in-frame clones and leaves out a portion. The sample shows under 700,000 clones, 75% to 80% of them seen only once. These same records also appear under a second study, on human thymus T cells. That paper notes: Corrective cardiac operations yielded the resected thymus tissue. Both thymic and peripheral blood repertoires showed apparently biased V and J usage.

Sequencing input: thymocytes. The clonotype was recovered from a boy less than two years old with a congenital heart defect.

This CDR3 is CATAPGTGRWQETQYF. The CDR3 DNA reads as TGTGCCACCGCACCCGGGACAGGAAGATGGCAAGAGACCCAGTACTTC. The chain couples TRBV28 to TRBJ2-5; TRBD1 agrees at 8 bases. The CDR3 loop spans 16 amino acids. J was trimmed by 2 bases and V by 10 bases; bases with no gene match: 15. Germline V lookup: CDR1 MDHEN, CDR2 SYDVKM.